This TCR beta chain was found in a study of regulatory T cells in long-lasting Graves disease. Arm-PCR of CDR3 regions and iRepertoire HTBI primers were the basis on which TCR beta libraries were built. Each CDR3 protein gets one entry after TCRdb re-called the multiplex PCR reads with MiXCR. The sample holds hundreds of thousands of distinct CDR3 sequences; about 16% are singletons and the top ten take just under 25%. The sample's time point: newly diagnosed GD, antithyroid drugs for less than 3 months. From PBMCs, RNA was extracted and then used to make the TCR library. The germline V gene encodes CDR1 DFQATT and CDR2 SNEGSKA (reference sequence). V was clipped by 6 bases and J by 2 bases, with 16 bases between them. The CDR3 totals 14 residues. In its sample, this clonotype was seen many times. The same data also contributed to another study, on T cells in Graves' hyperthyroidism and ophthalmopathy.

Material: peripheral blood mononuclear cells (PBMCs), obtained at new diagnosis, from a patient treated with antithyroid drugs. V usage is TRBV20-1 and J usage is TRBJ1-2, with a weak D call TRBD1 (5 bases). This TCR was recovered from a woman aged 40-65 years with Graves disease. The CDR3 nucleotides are TGCAGTGCATACGACAGCGGCCGAAACTATGGCTACACCTTC. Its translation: CSAYDSGRNYGYTF.